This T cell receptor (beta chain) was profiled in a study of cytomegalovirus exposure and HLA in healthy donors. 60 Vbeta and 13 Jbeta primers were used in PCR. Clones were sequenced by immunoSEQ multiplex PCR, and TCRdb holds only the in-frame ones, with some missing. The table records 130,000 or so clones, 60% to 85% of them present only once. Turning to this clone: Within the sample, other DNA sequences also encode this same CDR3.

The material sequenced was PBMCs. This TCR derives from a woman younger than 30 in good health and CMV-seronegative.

CDR3 region: CASSSDRATEAFF. The CDR3 nucleotides read TGTGCCAGCAGCTCGGACAGGGCGACTGAAGCTTTCTTT. The rearrangement uses TRBV11-2 and TRBJ1-1; 8 bases line up with TRBD1. Germline loops: CDR1 SGHAT, CDR2 FQNNGV. V lost 4 bases, J lost 5 bases, and 3 bases stayed unmatched. The CDR3 length is 13 residues.